The entry that follows covers one T cell receptor (beta chain) sequence. What it recognizes is unknown. This sample is part of a study of cytomegalovirus exposure and HLA in healthy donors. Overall study: The 120 million or so unique TCR beta sequences, from roughly 180 million T cells, were found by an earlier analysis. Around 80 million unique TCRs from HLA-typed donors were held in an early data release. Study-wide results and caveats: The listing of 150 to 200 TCR beta chains classed them as cytomegalovirus-associated. Earlier analysis found most TCR beta V segments productive about 90% or about 30% of the time.

Germline-derived CDR1 and CDR2 are SGHNT and YYREEE (reference sequence). The CDR3 has 13 residues. Trimming took off 6 bases at V and 0 bases at J, with 9 bases between the two ends. PCR used 60 Vbeta primers and 13 Jbeta primers. Generated by immunoSEQ multiplex PCR, the TCRdb table keeps only in-frame clones and is missing some. The sample contains about 120,000 clones, about four fifths of which appear only once. V is TRBV5-4 and J is TRBJ1-2; unclear D gene. The sequenced sample consisted of PBMCs. This receptor was taken from a woman between 18 and 30 years old in good health and CMV-seronegative. The CDR3 region is CASTRDTNYGYTF. CDR3 DNA: TGTGCCAGCACGAGGGATACTAACTATGGCTACACCTTC.